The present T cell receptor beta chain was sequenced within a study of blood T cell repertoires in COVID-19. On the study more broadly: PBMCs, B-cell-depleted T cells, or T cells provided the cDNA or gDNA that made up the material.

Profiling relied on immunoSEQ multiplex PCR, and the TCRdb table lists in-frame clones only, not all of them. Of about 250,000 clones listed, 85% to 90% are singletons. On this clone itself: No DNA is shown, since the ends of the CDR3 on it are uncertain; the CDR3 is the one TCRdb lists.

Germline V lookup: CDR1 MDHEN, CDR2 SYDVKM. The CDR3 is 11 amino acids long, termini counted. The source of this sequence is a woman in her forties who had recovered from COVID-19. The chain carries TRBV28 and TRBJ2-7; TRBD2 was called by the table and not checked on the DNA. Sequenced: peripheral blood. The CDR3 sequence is CASSTSPRQYF.